The rows below give T cell receptor beta chains drawn from one sample of a study of blood T cell repertoires in COVID-19. Sequenced by immunoSEQ multiplex PCR; TCRdb stores in-frame clones only, minus some. Of about 84,000 clones in the sample, over 65% were seen once. The specimen sequenced was peripheral blood. These receptors came from a man aged 50 or older with active or convalescent COVID-19. CDR3s include the opening cysteine and the closing phenylalanine or tryptophan. D genes are given only for firm matches. For some rows the clone size is stated as once, few or many, or as a class when expanded; others skip it.

>TRBV6-1|TRBJ1-2|NA|NA
TGTGCCAGCAGTGACCTGGCCTGGCAGAAGAATGGCTACACCTTC
CASSDLAWQKNGYTF
>TRBV5-5|TRBJ2-2|medium-sized|NA
TGTGCCAGCAGCTTGGGACGGACTAACACCGGGGAGCTGTTTTTT
CASSLGRTNTGELFF
>TRBV29-1|TRBJ1-3|NA|NA
TGCAGCGCACGGGTCCCTGGAAACACCATATATTTT
CSARVPGNTIYF
>TRBV27|TRBJ2-6|NA|NA
TGTGCCAGCAGTTTCGCAGGGGGGAGCTCTGGGGCCAACGTCCTGACTTTC
CASSFAGGSSGANVLTF
>TRBV9|TRBJ2-3|NA|NA
TGTGCCAGCTCCCTAGGACTGCAGAGCACAGATACGCAGTATTTT
CASSLGLQSTDTQYF
>TRBV11-2|TRBJ1-2|NA|TRBD1
TGTGCCAGCAGCTTAGGGAATACAGGGGTCGGAAGCTATGGCTACACCTTC
CASSLGNTGVGSYGYTF
>TRBV29-1|TRBJ1-5|NA|NA
TGCAGCGTTGAAGGAAGTAGGGGTCAGCCCCAGCATTTT
CSVEGSRGQPQHF
>TRBV5-5|TRBJ1-1|few|NA
TGTGCCAGCAGCTTGGATGGGGGCGAAGCTTTCTTT
CASSLDGGEAFF
>TRBV6-4|TRBJ2-1|NA|TRBD2
TGTGCCAGCAGTGTGGAGGCTAGCGGGGGGTTCTCCTACAATGAGCAGTTCTTC
CASSVEASGGFSYNEQFF
>TRBV7-6|TRBJ1-1|NA|TRBD1
TGTGCCAGCAGCCCACGCGGGACAGCGAACACTGAAGCTTTCTTT
CASSPRGTANTEAFF
>TRBV18|TRBJ2-1|NA|TRBD2
TGTGCCAGCTCCCCCTTAACAGCGGGGGTCGGGGGGCAGTTCTTC
CASSPLTAGVGGQFF
>TRBV6-5|TRBJ1-2|NA|TRBD1
TGTGCCAGCAGTTATACAGGGGGCCGGCTCTATGGCTACACCTTC
CASSYTGGRLYGYTF
>TRBV5-4|TRBJ2-7|NA|NA
TGTGCCAGCAGCCTGCCGGGGGGCGGCTACGAGCAGTACTTC
CASSLPGGGYEQYF
>TRBV5-5|TRBJ2-7|NA|TRBD2
TGTGCCAGCAGCTTGGGGTGGGGAGAAGCGGGGGTCCCCTACGAGCAGTACTTC
CASSLGWGEAGVPYEQYF
>TRBV6-2/TRBV6-3|TRBJ2-5|NA|NA
TGTGCCAGCAGCACCAGGGGAATAAGGAACTTC
CASSTRGIRNF
>TRBV4-1|TRBJ2-7|NA|TRBD2
TGCGCCAGCAGCCAACAACTACTAGCGGGGGGAACCTACGAGCAGTACTTC
CASSQQLLAGGTYEQYF
>TRBV11-2|TRBJ1-6|NA|NA
TGTGCCAGCAGCATGGTTAGCTCCTATAATTCACCCCTCCACTTT
CASSMVSSYNSPLHF
>TRBV6-2/TRBV6-3|TRBJ2-5|NA|TRBD2
TGTGCCAGCAGTTACTCGATTGGGGGGGGAGAGACCCAGTACTTC
CASSYSIGGGETQYF
>TRBV2|TRBJ2-3|once|TRBD1
TGTGCCAGCAGGGCAGGGGGCCTAAATACGCAGTATTTT
CASRAGGLNTQYF
>TRBV19|TRBJ2-5|NA|NA
TGTGCCAGTAGTCAATGGGAGGAAGAGACCCAGTACTTC
CASSQWEEETQYF
>TRBV19|TRBJ2-1|NA|TRBD1
TGTGCCAGTTCAACGGTAGAGGGGGCGCTGGTAAATGAGCAGTTCTTC
CASSTVEGALVNEQFF
>TRBV14|TRBJ2-2|NA|NA
TGTGCCAGCAGCCAAAAGAGGGGACACCCCGAGGCGGTTACCGGGGAGCTGTTTTTT
CASSQKRGHPEAVTGELFF
>TRBV7-9|TRBJ2-1|NA|TRBD2
TGTGCCAGCAGCCACACCGCGGGGGTATCATACAATGAGCAGTTCTTC
CASSHTAGVSYNEQFF
>TRBV9|TRBJ1-1|NA|TRBD1
TGTGCCAGCAGCGTGTTAACAGGGGACACTGAAGCTTTCTTT
CASSVLTGDTEAFF
>TRBV6-5|TRBJ1-1|NA|NA
TGTGCCAGCAGTTACGTCGAGGGTCTGAACACTGAAGCTTTCTTT
CASSYVEGLNTEAFF
>TRBV9|TRBJ1-2|once|NA
TGTGCCAGCAGCCTAACGGGACAAGGGTATGGCTACACCTTC
CASSLTGQGYGYTF
>TRBV7-2|TRBJ2-7|NA|NA
TGTGCCAGCAGCTTAGTTGACTTCTACGAGCAGTACTTC
CASSLVDFYEQYF
>TRBV7-2|TRBJ2-2|NA|TRBD2
TGTGCCAGCAGCCCAAGGGGAGGTATTGCTAGCGGGGCGGCCGGGGAGCTGTTTTTT
CASSPRGGIASGAAGELFF
>TRBV7-9|TRBJ2-7|NA|TRBD1
TGTGCCAGCACCCGGACAGGGGAAAACTACGAGCAGTACTTC
CASTRTGENYEQYF
>TRBV3-1/TRBV3-2|TRBJ1-2|once|TRBD1
TGTGCCAGCAGCCAAGATCGCTTGGACAGGGGGCATGGCTACACCTTC
CASSQDRLDRGHGYTF
>TRBV28|TRBJ1-6|NA|NA
TGTGCCAGCACCCTTGGAGGGGTTAATTCACCCCTCCACTTT
CASTLGGVNSPLHF
>TRBV6-2/TRBV6-3|TRBJ1-2|NA|NA
TGTGCCAGCAGTTACTCCCCCGTCTCTGGCTACACCTTC
CASSYSPVSGYTF
>TRBV29-1|TRBJ2-7|few|NA
TGCAGCGTTTCAGAGGCCTCTCCGTCCGAGCAGTACTTC
CSVSEASPSEQYF
>TRBV27|TRBJ1-4|NA|NA
TGTGCCAGCAAACAGGGCTCCCACAATGAAAAACTGTTTTTT
CASKQGSHNEKLFF
>TRBV7-8|TRBJ2-7|NA|TRBD2
TGTGCCAGCAACCTAGCGGGGGGCTCCTACGAGCAGTACTTC
CASNLAGGSYEQYF
>TRBV27|TRBJ2-5|NA|TRBD2
TGTGCCAGCAGAGCGGGGGGCTTGCCCCAGTACTTC
CASRAGGLPQYF
>TRBV11-2|TRBJ2-3|once|TRBD2
TGTGCCAGCAGCCAAATTAGCGGGGGCGGGGGAACAGATACGCAGTATTTT
CASSQISGGGGTDTQYF
>TRBV18|TRBJ1-2|NA|NA
TGTGCCAGCTCACCACGTACCACAGGCGACTATGGCTACACCTTC
CASSPRTTGDYGYTF
>TRBV2|TRBJ1-2|once|TRBD1
TGTGCCAGCAATGAACAGGGGAACTATGGCTACACCTTC
CASNEQGNYGYTF
>TRBV3-1/TRBV3-2|TRBJ2-1|NA|TRBD2
TGTGCCAGCAGCCAAGGTAGCGGGGGGGTCTATGAGCAGTTCTTC
CASSQGSGGVYEQFF